This T cell receptor beta chain was observed in a study of T cell repertoires in cytomegalovirus infection. Study-wide background: CMV epitopes, recently identified HLA-C-restricted and well-studied HLA-B-restricted, were used. CMV infection plus the matching HLA type was flagged by public TCR beta signatures. Study results and caveats: HLA-C-restricted CMV-specific TCR beta clonotypes prevailed in the ex vivo response. CMV carriers having the relevant HLA were flagged by cumulative public TCR beta family frequency.

Concerning this clonotype: Its antigen is currently unknown.

CDR1 is SNHLY and CDR2 is FYNNEI in the germline V gene. After removal of 3 bases from V and 4 bases from J, the junction contained 11 bases not matched to a gene. The CDR3 is made up of 17 amino acids. TCRdb reanalysed the reads using MiXCR and keeps one entry per CDR3 protein. The sample contains approximately 470,000 distinct CDR3 sequences, about 44% of which appear only once. The sequences come from cultured PBMCs, collected from culture after CMV antigen stimulation. The chain joins TRBV2 to TRBJ2-1; 8 bases fit TRBD2. The clonotype originates from a human donor in good health (CMV status not recorded). Some clones in this sample may be carry-over from other donors' samples. CDR3 protein: CASSDRFPSGGYNEQFF. The CDR3 DNA reads as TGTGCCAGCAGTGACCGATTCCCCAGCGGGGGATACAATGAGCAGTTCTTC.